This is a list of T cell receptor beta chains from one sample in a study of T cells in localized non-small cell lung cancer. Measured with immunoSEQ multiplex PCR; TCRdb has only the in-frame clones, and not every one. The sample gives fewer than 35,000 clones, more than 75% of which show up once; 4% to 5% is in the top ten. The starting material was peripheral blood, obtained before any cancer treatment. These receptor sequences come from a male donor aged 60 or older with stage III lung adenocarcinoma. CDR3s include the opening cysteine and the closing phenylalanine or tryptophan. D genes are given only for firm matches. Clone sizes are given selectively: once, few, many, or a class where the clone is expanded.

>TRBD2|-|TRBV11-2|TRBJ2-1
CASSLSGGAENEQFF
TGTGCCAGCAGCCTGAGCGGGGGGGCCGAGAATGAGCAGTTCTTC
>TRBD2|-|TRBV4-1|TRBJ2-7
CASSQNPGGSGISHEQYF
TGCGCCAGCAGCCAAAACCCCGGCGGGAGCGGGATTTCTCACGAGCAGTACTTC
>-|-|TRBV7-9|TRBJ2-2
CASSYTLGVSGELFF
TGTGCCAGCAGCTACACCCTGGGCGTCTCCGGGGAGCTGTTTTTT
>-|-|TRBV19|TRBJ1-4
CASSQSLGNEKLFF
TGTGCCAGTAGCCAGTCTCTGGGGAATGAAAAACTGTTTTTT
>-|few|TRBV10-1|TRBJ2-7
CASSGLSYEQYF
TGCGCCAGCAGCGGGCTCTCCTACGAGCAGTACTTC
>TRBD1|-|TRBV2|TRBJ2-1
CASTTTGGNEQFF
TGTGCCAGCACAACCACAGGGGGCAATGAGCAGTTCTTC
>TRBD1|-|TRBV15|TRBJ1-2
CATSESRMTGDYYGYTF
TGTGCCACCAGCGAGTCCCGAATGACAGGGGACTACTATGGCTACACCTTC
>-|-|TRBV10-1|TRBJ1-1
CASSSGTRSEAFF
TGCGCCAGCAGTTCGGGGACACGGTCTGAAGCTTTCTTT
>TRBD1|-|TRBV2|TRBJ2-3
CARIDRGRGDTQYF
TGTGCCAGAATCGACAGGGGGCGAGGAGATACGCAGTATTTT
>-|-|TRBV28|TRBJ2-3
CASSFGSPRTQYF
TGTGCCAGCAGTTTTGGGTCACCAAGGACGCAGTATTTT
>-|few|TRBV6-1|TRBJ1-1
CASSQGLVNTEAFF
TGTGCCAGCAGTCAGGGGCTCGTGAACACTGAAGCTTTCTTT
>TRBD1|-|TRBV18|TRBJ1-1
CASSPGQGPFLKNTEAFF
TGTGCCAGCTCACCAGGACAGGGCCCATTCCTTAAGAACACTGAAGCTTTCTTT
>-|-|TRBV6-1|TRBJ2-7
CAITPGTHSYEQYF
TGTGCCATTACTCCCGGGACGCACTCCTACGAGCAGTACTTC
>-|-|TRBV21-1|TRBJ2-7
CASSRRTSGRAYEQYF
TGTGCCAGCAGCCGGCGGACTAGCGGGAGGGCCTACGAGCAGTACTTC
>TRBD1|-|TRBV18|TRBJ1-1
CASSLGTGKNTEAFF
TGTGCCAGCTCACTTGGGACAGGGAAGAACACTGAAGCTTTCTTT
>TRBD1|few|TRBV19|TRBJ1-5
CASSMTGGQPQHF
TGTGCCAGTAGTATGACAGGGGGTCAGCCCCAGCATTTT
>-|-|TRBV30|TRBJ2-2
CAWSWGSGTGELFF
TGTGCCTGGAGTTGGGGGAGTGGGACCGGGGAGCTGTTTTTT
>-|-|TRBV4-1|TRBJ2-2
CASSQDVTYTGELFF
TGCGCCAGCAGCCAAGATGTGACTTACACCGGGGAGCTGTTTTTT
>TRBD2|-|TRBV27|TRBJ2-3
CASSYRGSGGSADTQYF
TGTGCCAGCAGTTATCGCGGTAGCGGGGGGAGCGCAGATACGCAGTATTTT
>TRBD1|-|TRBV7-9|TRBJ2-7
CASSTRTGNSYEQYF
TGTGCCAGCAGCACCAGGACAGGGAACTCCTACGAGCAGTACTTC
>-|-|TRBV28|TRBJ1-2
CASSEDIKGKEDYGYTF
TGTGCCAGCAGTGAAGACATAAAGGGAAAAGAAGACTATGGCTACACCTTC
>-|-|TRBV7-6|TRBJ2-3
CASSHISDTQYF
TGTGCCAGCAGCCACATTTCCGATACGCAGTATTTT
>-|once|TRBV2|TRBJ2-1
CASKGRSPIQGNEQFF
TGTGCCAGCAAGGGGAGGAGTCCTATACAGGGCAATGAGCAGTTCTTC
>-|-|TRBV7-2|TRBJ2-6
CASSLVSTSGANVLTF
TGTGCCAGCAGCCTGGTCTCGACCTCTGGGGCCAACGTCCTGACTTTC
>TRBD1|-|TRBV18|TRBJ2-5
CASSLRTGEETQYF
TGTGCCAGCTCACTCCGGACAGGTGAAGAGACCCAGTACTTC
>TRBD2|-|TRBV6-4|TRBJ2-3
CASSEASGGPTDTQYF
TGTGCCAGCAGTGAGGCTAGCGGGGGGCCAACAGATACGCAGTATTTT
>-|-|TRBV19|TRBJ2-1
CASSLVPSSYNEQFF
TGTGCCAGTAGTCTAGTCCCTAGCTCCTACAATGAGCAGTTCTTC
>TRBD1|-|TRBV19|TRBJ1-1
CASSTGTGSNTEAFF
TGTGCCAGTAGTACTGGGACAGGGTCGAACACTGAAGCTTTCTTT
>-|-|TRBV7-8|TRBJ1-2
CASSQMGPAYGYTF
TGTGCCAGCAGCCAGATGGGACCGGCCTATGGCTACACCTTC
>-|-|TRBV18|TRBJ1-5
CASSPGEIQPQHF
TGTGCCAGCTCACCGGGTGAGATCCAGCCCCAGCATTTT
>-|-|TRBV5-4|TRBJ2-2
CASSLEGRRAGELFF
TGTGCCAGCAGCTTGGAGGGTCGGCGAGCCGGGGAGCTGTTTTTT